The 12 T cell receptor beta chains in this list originate from one sample, sequenced in a study of OX40 agonist ivuxolimab in advanced cancers. This table comes from immunoSEQ multiplex PCR, and its TCRdb copy is limited to in-frame clones, with some not included. The table has 35,000 to 40,000 clones, 70% to 85% seen once. The specimen comprised CD4+ or CD8+ T cells sorted from blood, sampled in a trial of the OX40 agonist ivuxolimab. The source of these receptors is an adult with an advanced solid tumor such as melanoma, head and neck, liver or kidney cancer.

This chain joins TRBV10-2 and TRBJ1-5, with D unresolved. This CDR3 is built from 15 residues. CDR1 and CDR2 (germline): WSHSY, SAAADI. V lost 3 bases and J 2 bases, leaving 11 bases between the germline ends. The CDR3 bases are TGCGCCAGCAGTGAATGGGGTAACGGCAATCAGCCCCAGCATTTT. It codes for CASSEWGNGNQPQHF.

The chain has TRBV6-6 and TRBJ2-3, with TRBD1 matching over 7 bases. Germline V gives CDR1 MNHNY, CDR2 SVGAGI (reference sequence). V gave up 7 bases and J gave up 5 bases; unmatched junction bases: 12. The length of the CDR3 is 15 residues. Here the CDR3 DNA reads TGTGCCAGCACCCTACAGGGGTCGGGCGAAGATACGCAGTATTTT. Its protein is CASTLQGSGEDTQYF.

The chain is built from TRBV7-2 and TRBJ2-3; D is possibly TRBD2 (7 bases). This CDR3 is built from 17 residues. Germline V lookup: CDR1 SGHTA, CDR2 FQGNSA. Trimming took 1 base from V and 8 from J, leaving 22 bases between them. CDR3 loop: CASSLEGGRGGYGTQYF. DNA for the CDR3: TGTGCCAGCAGCTTAGAAGGGGGGAGGGGAGGGTACGGTACGCAGTATTTT.

The genes are TRBV4-2 and TRBJ1-4; TRBD1 aligns across 7 bases. The V gene end was trimmed by 0 bases and the J gene end by 5 bases; junction bases not matched to a gene: 6. This CDR3 has 16 amino acids. CDR1 and CDR2 (germline): LGHNA, YNFKEQ. The DNA of the CDR3 is TGTGCCAGCAGCCAAGATATGGGACAGACCAATGAAAAACTGTTTTTT. Protein product: CASSQDMGQTNEKLFF.

The V gene is TRBV16, the J gene TRBJ1-1; D gene uncertain. CDR1 is KGHSY and CDR2 is FQNENV in the germline V gene. Trimming pared 3 bases from V and 1 base from J, leaving 9 bases between. The CDR3 covers 14 residues. The CDR3 nucleotides are TGTGCCAGCAGCCAGAGGGCTGGGAACACTGAAGCTTTCTTT. Its translation is CASSQRAGNTEAFF.

This clone was seen a handful of times. The rearrangement links TRBV7-3 to TRBJ2-3; D gene ambiguous. This CDR3 contains 13 residues. The germline CDR1 and CDR2 sequences are SGHTA and FQGTGA. V lost 5 bases, J lost 0 bases, and 6 bases lay in between. CDR3 sequence (DNA): TGTGCCAGCAGCCATGACAGCACAGATACGCAGTATTTT. Residues: CASSHDSTDTQYF.

The chain is built from TRBV6-5 and TRBJ2-3, with 8 bases fitting TRBD1. This CDR3 spans 14 amino acids. Trimming cost V 6 bases and J 0 bases; bases outside gene matches: 2. Germline CDR1 is MNHEY and CDR2 is SVGAGI. The CDR3 loop is CASSRTGSTDTQYF. In nucleotides, the CDR3 is TGTGCCAGCAGCCGGACAGGGAGCACAGATACGCAGTATTTT.

The V call is TRBV5-1, the J call TRBJ2-2; 12 nucleotides align to TRBD2. V trimming: 4 bases; J trimming: 2 bases; junction bases outside the gene matches: 12. The length of the CDR3 is 19 residues. The germline V gene has CDR1 SGHRS and CDR2 YFSETQ. CDR3 sequence: CASSRTGTSGRVNTGELFF. CDR3 nucleotide sequence: TGCGCCAGCAGCCGAACCGGGACTAGCGGGCGCGTTAACACCGGGGAGCTGTTTTTT.

The genes are TRBV27 and TRBJ2-1; 9 nucleotides match TRBD1. V shed 5 bases, J shed 4 bases, and the junction held 9 bases outside the gene matches. Germline V gene lookup returns CDR1 MNHEY and CDR2 SMNVEV (reference sequence). The CDR3 sequence is 16 residues long. DNA for the CDR3: TGTGCCAGCAGTCCCCCACCCGGGACAGGGTACAATGAGCAGTTCTTC. Its translation is CASSPPPGTGYNEQFF.

J is TRBJ2-7 and V is TRBV19; a weak D match, TRBD1 (5 bases). The germline V gene has CDR1 LNHDA and CDR2 SQIVND (reference sequence). The CDR3 is 14 amino acids. V lost 5 bases to trimming and J lost 2 bases, with 13 bases between them. The CDR3 sequence is CASSPRGAPYEQYF. The DNA of the CDR3 is TGTGCCAGTAGTCCCCGTGGGGCCCCCTACGAGCAGTACTTC.

This clone was detected once. The CDR3, as DNA: TGCGCCAGCAGCTTGGGACACGCGGTAGAGACCCAGTACTTC. Protein sequence: CASSLGHAVETQYF. The chain links TRBV5-1 to TRBJ2-5, with no clear D. Trimming took off 0 bases at V and 4 bases at J, with 10 bases between the two ends. The germline V gene has CDR1 SGHRS and CDR2 YFSETQ. The CDR3 is 14 residues long.

This chain joins TRBV10-1 and TRBJ2-3; D ambiguous. The germline V gene encodes CDR1 WNHNN and CDR2 SYGVQD (reference sequence). The CDR3 spans 16 residues. Trimming took 2 bases from V and 5 from J, leaving 17 bases between them. In DNA, the CDR3 is TGCGCCAGCAGTGAGAATGTCACAGACCCGGTAGATACGCAGTATTTT. Protein product: CASSENVTDPVDTQYF.